This T cell receptor beta chain was identified in a study of T cells in Graves' hyperthyroidism and ophthalmopathy. At least ten counts were recorded for this clonotype. Individuals with ophthalmopathy presented a Clinical Activity Score of at least 3, a NOSPECS grade of at least 4 and a duration under 3 months. Diagnoses were made from clinical symptoms, serum measures (thyroxine and TRAb), thyroid ultrasound and orbital computed tomography. Using 10 ml of fresh peripheral blood, PBMCs were prepared. Amplified TCR beta CDR3 regions derived from RNA transcripts. During a first-round RT-PCR of the TCR CDR3, the HTBI primer set was used. TCRdb re-called the multiplex PCR reads with MiXCR, one entry per CDR3 protein. This table holds about 600,000 distinct CDR3 sequences, approximately 15% found once. The CDR3 loop spans 14 amino acids. CDR1 is KGHSH and CDR2 is LQKENI in the germline V gene. The germline V and J ends were trimmed by 2 bases and 5 bases, with 12 bases remaining between them.

The sequence came from a woman aged 40-49 years with Graves' ophthalmopathy. Input material: blood. The chain has TRBV18 and TRBJ1-1; D remains unclear. The CDR3 nucleotides are TGTGCCAGCTCACCAATTGGGGAAGGGACTGAAGCTTTCTTT. Translation: CASSPIGEGTEAFF. Drawing the rest from reference TRBV18 and TRBJ1-1, the complete variable domain is NAGVMQNPRHLVRRRGQEARLRCSPMKGHSHVYWYRQLPEEGLKFMVYLQKENIIDESGMPKERFSAEFPKEGPSILRIQQVVRGDSAAYFCASSPIGEGTEAFFGQGTRLTVV.